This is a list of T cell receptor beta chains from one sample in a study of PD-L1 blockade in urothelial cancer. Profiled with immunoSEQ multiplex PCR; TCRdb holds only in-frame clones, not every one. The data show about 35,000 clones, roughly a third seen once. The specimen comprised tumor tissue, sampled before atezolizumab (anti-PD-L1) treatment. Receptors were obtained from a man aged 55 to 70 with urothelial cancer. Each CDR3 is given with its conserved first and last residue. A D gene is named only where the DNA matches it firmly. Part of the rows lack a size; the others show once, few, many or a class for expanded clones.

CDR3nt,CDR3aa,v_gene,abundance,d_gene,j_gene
TGTGCCAGCAGCCGGGTTTCCTGGAATGAAAAACTGTTTTTT,CASSRVSWNEKLFF,TRBV27,-,-,TRBJ1-4
TGTGCCAGCAGTGACCGGGACACCGGGGCCAACGTCCTGACTTTC,CASSDRDTGANVLTF,TRBV6-8,few,-,TRBJ2-6
TGTGCCAGCACCCGGGGCGGGAGGACCTCCTACAATGAGCAGTTCTTC,CASTRGGRTSYNEQFF,TRBV6-8,-,TRBD2,TRBJ2-1
TGTGCCAGCAGCCAAGGAGCTTTCGAGCAGTACTTC,CASSQGAFEQYF,TRBV14,medium-sized,-,TRBJ2-7
TGTGCCAGCAGTGAAGCAGGGCCAGAATACTCCTACGAGCAGTACTTC,CASSEAGPEYSYEQYF,TRBV6-1,few,-,TRBJ2-7
TGTGCCAGCAGCAGGACTCTGAACACTGAAGCTTTCTTT,CASSRTLNTEAFF,TRBV7-8,many,-,TRBJ1-1
TGTGCCACCTCGGGACAACTCTATGGCTACACCTTC,CATSGQLYGYTF,TRBV6-8,many,-,TRBJ1-2
TGCGCCAGCAGCCAAGAACTGGAAAACTATGGCTACACCTTC,CASSQELENYGYTF,TRBV1,-,-,TRBJ1-2
TGTGCCAGACAGGGGGCGCCCACCGGGGAGCTGTTTTTT,CARQGAPTGELFF,TRBV2,few,TRBD1,TRBJ2-2
TGTGCCAGTAGTATGGGGACAGGCTATAATTCACCCCTCCACTTT,CASSMGTGYNSPLHF,TRBV19,few,TRBD1,TRBJ1-6
TGCGCCAGCAGCGTGGGGACTAGCGGCGACGAGCAGTTCTTC,CASSVGTSGDEQFF,TRBV5-1,-,TRBD2,TRBJ2-1
TGTGCCTGGAGTGTTAACAGGGCGATCGAGACCCAGTACTTC,CAWSVNRAIETQYF,TRBV30,few,-,TRBJ2-5
TGTGCCAGTAGCAGACAGGGTTCGGCAGATACGCAGTATTTT,CASSRQGSADTQYF,TRBV19,-,TRBD1,TRBJ2-3
TGTGCCAGCAGCCCCGCCGGATCCTACGAGCAGTACTTC,CASSPAGSYEQYF,TRBV6-8,few,-,TRBJ2-7
TGTGCCAGCACACCGGCGGCGTTAACTGGAAACACCATATATTTT,CASTPAALTGNTIYF,TRBV18,few,-,TRBJ1-3
TGTGCCAGCTCACCAACTTTAGGGACAGGGGCTGGAAACACCATATATTTT,CASSPTLGTGAGNTIYF,TRBV18,-,TRBD1,TRBJ1-3
TGTGCCAGCAGCCAAGCCGGCTCAGGGACATCACCCCTCCACTTT,CASSQAGSGTSPLHF,TRBV9,-,-,TRBJ1-6
TGTGCCAGTAGTGCGACAGGGACCTACGAGCAGTACTTC,CASSATGTYEQYF,TRBV19,few,TRBD1,TRBJ2-7
TGTGCCAGTAGTATTGCGGGTATCATCCATGGCTACACCTTC,CASSIAGIIHGYTF,TRBV19,-,-,TRBJ1-2
TGTGCCAGCAGCCAAGAACGGGACATGGGATACGAGCAGTACTTC,CASSQERDMGYEQYF,TRBV14,-,-,TRBJ2-7
TGTGCCAGCAGTGAGGGGGGTCGAGTTGGAAACACCATATATTTT,CASSEGGRVGNTIYF,TRBV6-8,-,-,TRBJ1-3
TGTGCCAGCTCACCACAGGGGGCCGGTGGCTACACCTTC,CASSPQGAGGYTF,TRBV18,few,TRBD1,TRBJ1-2
TGTGCCAGTAGTATACCAGGGACAGGCATTCGCTATGGCTACACCTTC,CASSIPGTGIRYGYTF,TRBV19,once,TRBD1,TRBJ1-2
TGCGCCAGCACCCTGACCAATTCCCTCGAGCAGTACTTC,CASTLTNSLEQYF,TRBV23-1,few,-,TRBJ2-7
TGTGCCTGCACCCCGGCCGGCCTTCCTAACGAGCAGTACTTC,CACTPAGLPNEQYF,TRBV30,-,-,TRBJ2-7
TGTGCCAGCAGTCAACAAGGACGGCGCTCCTATGGCTACACCTTC,CASSQQGRRSYGYTF,TRBV6-8,few,-,TRBJ1-2
TGCGCCAGCAGCGCAACCGGGGACTCAAATGGCTACACCTTC,CASSATGDSNGYTF,TRBV5-1,few,-,TRBJ1-2
TGTGCCAGCAGTTACTCCGGACAGGGAAACAATGAGCAGTTCTTC,CASSYSGQGNNEQFF,TRBV6-8,few,TRBD1,TRBJ2-1
TGTGCCAGCAGTTACTCGACACAGGGGGCGCATAATTCACCCCTCCACTTT,CASSYSTQGAHNSPLHF,TRBV6-8,few,TRBD1,TRBJ1-6
TGCGCCAGCAGCCGGAAGACAGGGGGAACAGATACGCAGTATTTT,CASSRKTGGTDTQYF,TRBV5-1,-,TRBD1,TRBJ2-3
TGTGCCAGCAGTGACGGGGATAGCAATCAGCCCCAGCATTTT,CASSDGDSNQPQHF,TRBV2,-,-,TRBJ1-5
TGTGCCAGCAGTCCCCGGGACAGGGGGTCCAATGAGCAGTTCTTC,CASSPRDRGSNEQFF,TRBV25-1,once,TRBD1,TRBJ2-1
TGTGCCATCACCCAGACAGGGAACTATGGCTACACCTTC,CAITQTGNYGYTF,TRBV6-8,many,TRBD1,TRBJ1-2
TGTGCCAGCAGTTACGTCCTAGCGGACACAGATACGCAGTATTTT,CASSYVLADTDTQYF,TRBV6-8,few,TRBD2,TRBJ2-3
TGTGCCAGCAGCCGGACAGGGGGCGCCCGATCGTCCTACGAGCAGTACTTC,CASSRTGGARSSYEQYF,TRBV6-8,many,TRBD1,TRBJ2-7
TGTGCCAGCGGGCGGGGCGAAACCGGCAATGAGCAGTTCTTC,CASGRGETGNEQFF,TRBV6-8,few,-,TRBJ2-1
TGTGCCAGCAGTTATGGTTCACAGGAAGAGACCCAGTACTTC,CASSYGSQEETQYF,TRBV6-8,-,-,TRBJ2-5
TGTGCCAGCAAGATCCAGGAGAACACTGAAGCTTTCTTT,CASKIQENTEAFF,TRBV6-8,many,-,TRBJ1-1
TGTGCCAGCAGCGTAGTACCAACGGACGGGGCCTACGAGCAGTACTTC,CASSVVPTDGAYEQYF,TRBV9,few,-,TRBJ2-7
TGCGCCAGCAGCTTGGCCAGGGGTCCCTACGAGCAGTACTTC,CASSLARGPYEQYF,TRBV5-1,-,-,TRBJ2-7
TGTGCCAGTAGTATTCGAGGGAGCCCGGCGGCTTTCTTT,CASSIRGSPAAFF,TRBV19,few,-,TRBJ1-1
TGTGCCAGCAAAGAGGCCAGGGGCTCTGAAGCTTTCTTT,CASKEARGSEAFF,TRBV25-1,-,-,TRBJ1-1
TGTGCCAGCACCCGGTGGCAGGGAGGAGAGACCCAGTACTTC,CASTRWQGGETQYF,TRBV28,few,-,TRBJ2-5
TGCAGCGTTGTTGGTGGTAATGAAAAACTGTTTTTT,CSVVGGNEKLFF,TRBV29-1,-,-,TRBJ1-4
TGTGCCAGCTCACCATGGGAAGGGAAGGCCTACGAGCAGTACTTC,CASSPWEGKAYEQYF,TRBV18,-,-,TRBJ2-7
-,CASSVGGSSSANYGYTF,TRBV9,few,-,TRBJ1-2
TGTGCCAGCAGTCGCCAGACAGGGTTGAGCAATCAGCCCCAGCATTTT,CASSRQTGLSNQPQHF,TRBV6-8,few,TRBD1,TRBJ1-5
TGTGCCAGCAGTTACGGACAGGGGAACGGGGAGCTGTTTTTT,CASSYGQGNGELFF,TRBV6-8,-,TRBD1,TRBJ2-2
TGTGCCAGTAGTCGACAGGGAGATACGCAGTATTTT,CASSRQGDTQYF,TRBV19,-,TRBD1,TRBJ2-3